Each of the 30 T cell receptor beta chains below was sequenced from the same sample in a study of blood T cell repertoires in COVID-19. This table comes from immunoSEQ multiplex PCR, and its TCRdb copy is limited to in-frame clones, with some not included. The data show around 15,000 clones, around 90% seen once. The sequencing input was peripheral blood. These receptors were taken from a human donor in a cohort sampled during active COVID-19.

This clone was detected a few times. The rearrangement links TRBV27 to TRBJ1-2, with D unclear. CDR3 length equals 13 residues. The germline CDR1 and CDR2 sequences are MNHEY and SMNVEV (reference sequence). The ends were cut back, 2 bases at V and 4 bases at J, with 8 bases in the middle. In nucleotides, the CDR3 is TGTGCCAGCAGTTTAGGGCCGGTCTATGGCTACACCTTC. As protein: CASSLGPVYGYTF.

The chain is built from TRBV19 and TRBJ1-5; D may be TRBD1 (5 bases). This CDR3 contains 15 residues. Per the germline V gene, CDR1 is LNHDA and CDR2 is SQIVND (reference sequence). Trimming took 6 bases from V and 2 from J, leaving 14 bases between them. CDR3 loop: CASSRDSTGNQPQHF. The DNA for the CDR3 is TGTGCCAGTAGCAGAGACAGTACCGGCAATCAGCCCCAGCATTTT.

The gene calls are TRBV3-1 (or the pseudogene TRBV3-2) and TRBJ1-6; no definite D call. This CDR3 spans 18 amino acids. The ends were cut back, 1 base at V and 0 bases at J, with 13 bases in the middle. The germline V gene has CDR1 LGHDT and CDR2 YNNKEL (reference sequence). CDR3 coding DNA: TGTGCCAGCAGCCAAGGCCATCTGGTGAGCTCCTATAATTCACCCCTCCACTTT. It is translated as CASSQGHLVSSYNSPLHF.

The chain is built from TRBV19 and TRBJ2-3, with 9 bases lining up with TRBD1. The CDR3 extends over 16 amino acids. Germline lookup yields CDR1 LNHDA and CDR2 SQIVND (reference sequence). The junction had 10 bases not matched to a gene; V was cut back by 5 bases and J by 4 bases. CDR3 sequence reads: CASSPIIGQGPDTQYF. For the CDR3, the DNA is TGTGCCAGTAGTCCCATCATAGGACAGGGGCCAGATACGCAGTATTTT.

The CDR3 nucleotides read TGTGCCAGCAGTTACTCGAAACTGCCTAGCACAGATACGCAGTATTTT. Protein product: CASSYSKLPSTDTQYF. The chain is built from TRBV6-5 and TRBJ2-3; D is unclear. This CDR3 is built from 16 residues. Trimming removed 0 bases from V and 0 bases from J, with 10 bases in between. The germline V gene encodes CDR1 MNHEY and CDR2 SVGAGI.

The chain's CDR3 is CSVGGFGTDTQYF. DNA of the CDR3: TGCAGCGTTGGAGGATTTGGCACAGATACGCAGTATTTT. The chain carries TRBV29-1 and TRBJ2-3; no clear D gene. This CDR3 is 13 amino acids long. Trimming took 4 bases from V and 1 from J, leaving 9 bases between them. CDR1 and CDR2 from the germline V gene are SQVTM and ANQGSEA.

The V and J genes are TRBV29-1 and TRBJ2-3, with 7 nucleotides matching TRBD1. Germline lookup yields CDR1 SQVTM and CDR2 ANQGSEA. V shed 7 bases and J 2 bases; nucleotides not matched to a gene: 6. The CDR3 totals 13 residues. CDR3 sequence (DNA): TGCAGCGCCCGTACAGGGGTCACAGATACGCAGTATTTT. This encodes CSARTGVTDTQYF.

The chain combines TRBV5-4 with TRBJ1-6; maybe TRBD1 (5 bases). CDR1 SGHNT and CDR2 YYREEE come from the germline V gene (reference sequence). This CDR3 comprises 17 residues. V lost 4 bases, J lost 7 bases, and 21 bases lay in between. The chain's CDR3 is CASSPFIGTEGNSPLHF. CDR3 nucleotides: TGTGCCAGCAGCCCCTTTATTGGGACGGAGGGGAATTCACCCCTCCACTTT.

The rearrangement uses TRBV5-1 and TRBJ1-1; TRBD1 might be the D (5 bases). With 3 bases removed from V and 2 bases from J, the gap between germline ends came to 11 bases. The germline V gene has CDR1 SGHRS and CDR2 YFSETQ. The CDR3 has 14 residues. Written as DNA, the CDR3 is TGCGCCAGCAGCTCGGAGGGGATTAACACTGAAGCTTTCTTT. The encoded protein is CASSSEGINTEAFF.

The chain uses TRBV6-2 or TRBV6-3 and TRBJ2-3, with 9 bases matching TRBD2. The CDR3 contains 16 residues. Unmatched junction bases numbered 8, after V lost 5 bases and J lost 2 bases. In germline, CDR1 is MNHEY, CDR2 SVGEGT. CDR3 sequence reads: CASSKSGGMITDTQYF. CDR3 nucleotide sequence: TGTGCCAGCAGTAAAAGCGGGGGGATGATCACAGATACGCAGTATTTT.

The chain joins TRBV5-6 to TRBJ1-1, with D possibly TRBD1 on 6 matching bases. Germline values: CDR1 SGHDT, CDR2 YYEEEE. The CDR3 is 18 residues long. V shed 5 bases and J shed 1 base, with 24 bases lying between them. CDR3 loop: CASSYGTNRGIWNTEAFF. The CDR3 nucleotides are TGTGCCAGCAGTTATGGGACAAATCGGGGCATATGGAACACTGAAGCTTTCTTT.

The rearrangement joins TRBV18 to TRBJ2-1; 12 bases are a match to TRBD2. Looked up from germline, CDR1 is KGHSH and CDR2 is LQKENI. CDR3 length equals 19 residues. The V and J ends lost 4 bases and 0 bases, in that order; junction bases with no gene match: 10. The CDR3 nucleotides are TGTGCCAGCTCACACCGATCGACTAGCGGGAGTACCTCCTACAATGAGCAGTTCTTC. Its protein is CASSHRSTSGSTSYNEQFF.

This CDR3 is CASSPTGAYGYTF. Here the CDR3 DNA reads TGTGCCAGCAGTCCAACAGGGGCCTATGGCTACACCTTC. The chain recombines TRBV12-3 or TRBV12-4 with TRBJ1-2, with TRBD1 matching over 7 bases. Unmatched junction bases numbered 4, after V lost 5 bases and J lost 4 bases. The length of the CDR3 is 13 residues.

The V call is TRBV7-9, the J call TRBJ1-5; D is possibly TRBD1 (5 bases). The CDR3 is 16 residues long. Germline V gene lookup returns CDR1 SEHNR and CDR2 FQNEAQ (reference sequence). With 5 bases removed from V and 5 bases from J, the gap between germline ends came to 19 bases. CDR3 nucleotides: TGTGCCAGCAGCCGCGGGGAGGGACGCGGCGATCAGCCCCAGCATTTT. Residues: CASSRGEGRGDQPQHF.

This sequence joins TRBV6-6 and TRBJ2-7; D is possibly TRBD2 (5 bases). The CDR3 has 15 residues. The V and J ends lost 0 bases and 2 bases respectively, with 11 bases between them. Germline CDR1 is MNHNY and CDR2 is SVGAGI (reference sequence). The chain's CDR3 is CASSYSAGVPYEQYF. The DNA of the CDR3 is TGTGCCAGCAGTTACTCAGCCGGGGTCCCCTACGAGCAGTACTTC.

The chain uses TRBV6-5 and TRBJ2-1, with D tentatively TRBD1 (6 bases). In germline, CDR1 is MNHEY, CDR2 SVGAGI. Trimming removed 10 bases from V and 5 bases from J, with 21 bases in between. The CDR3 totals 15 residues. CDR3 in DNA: TGTGCCACCGCGGCTGGTGGGACACCAAACAATGAGCAGTTCTTC. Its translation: CATAAGGTPNNEQFF.

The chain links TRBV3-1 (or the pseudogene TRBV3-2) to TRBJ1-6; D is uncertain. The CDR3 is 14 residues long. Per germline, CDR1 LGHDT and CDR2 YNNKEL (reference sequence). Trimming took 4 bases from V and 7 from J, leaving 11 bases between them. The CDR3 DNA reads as TGTGCCAGCAGCCCAGACTCTCAGAATTCACCCCTCCACTTT. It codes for CASSPDSQNSPLHF.

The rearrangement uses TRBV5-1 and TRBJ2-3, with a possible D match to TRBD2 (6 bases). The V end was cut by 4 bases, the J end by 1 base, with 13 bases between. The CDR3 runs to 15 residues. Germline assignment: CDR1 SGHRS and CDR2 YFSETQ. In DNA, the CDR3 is TGCGCCAGCAGCCAAGGGACTTTGGGCACAGATACGCAGTATTTT. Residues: CASSQGTLGTDTQYF.

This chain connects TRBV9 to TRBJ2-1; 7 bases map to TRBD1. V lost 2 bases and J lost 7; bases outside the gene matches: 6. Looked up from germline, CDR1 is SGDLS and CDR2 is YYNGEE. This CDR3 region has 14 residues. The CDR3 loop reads CASSVTGTENEQFF. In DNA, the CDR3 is TGTGCCAGCAGCGTCACCGGGACAGAGAATGAGCAGTTCTTC.

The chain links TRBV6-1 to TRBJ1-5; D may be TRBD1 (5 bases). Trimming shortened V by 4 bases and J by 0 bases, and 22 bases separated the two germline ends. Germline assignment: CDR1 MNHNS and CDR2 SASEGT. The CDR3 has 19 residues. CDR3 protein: CASSGTKLTVGYSNQPQHF. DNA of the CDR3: TGTGCCAGCAGTGGGACGAAGCTGACAGTTGGGTATAGCAATCAGCCCCAGCATTTT.

The DNA of the CDR3 is TGCGCCAGCAGCCGTGGGTCTAGGGAGACTGAAGCTTTCTTT. This codes for CASSRGSRETEAFF. The V call is TRBV4-1, the J call TRBJ1-1; no definite D call. The CDR3 runs 14 residues. With 4 bases removed from V and 5 bases from J, the gap between germline ends came to 14 bases. Germline V lookup: CDR1 MGHRA, CDR2 YSYEKL.

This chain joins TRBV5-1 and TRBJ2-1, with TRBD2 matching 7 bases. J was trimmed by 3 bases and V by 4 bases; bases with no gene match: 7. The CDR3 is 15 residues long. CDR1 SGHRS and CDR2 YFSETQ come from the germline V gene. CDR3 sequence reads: CASSRSQRDYNEQFF. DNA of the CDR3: TGCGCCAGCAGCCGCTCCCAGCGGGACTACAATGAGCAGTTCTTC.

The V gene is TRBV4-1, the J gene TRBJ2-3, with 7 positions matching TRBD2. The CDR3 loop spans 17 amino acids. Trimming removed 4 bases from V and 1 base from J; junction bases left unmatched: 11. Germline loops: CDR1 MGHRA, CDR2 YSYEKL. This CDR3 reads CASSLQPTSWGTDTQYF. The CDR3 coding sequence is TGCGCCAGCAGCCTACAGCCGACTAGCTGGGGCACAGATACGCAGTATTTT.

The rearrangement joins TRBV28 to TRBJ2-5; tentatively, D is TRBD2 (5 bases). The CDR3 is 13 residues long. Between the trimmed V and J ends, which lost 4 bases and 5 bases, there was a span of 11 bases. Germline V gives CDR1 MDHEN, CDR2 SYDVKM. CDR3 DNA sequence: TGTGCCAGCAGTTACGTAGCGATGGAGACCCAGTACTTC. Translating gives CASSYVAMETQYF.

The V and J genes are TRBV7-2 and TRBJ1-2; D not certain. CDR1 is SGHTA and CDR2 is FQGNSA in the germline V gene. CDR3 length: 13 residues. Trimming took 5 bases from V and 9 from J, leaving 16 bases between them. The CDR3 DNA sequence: TGTGCCAGCAGCCCCCCCAGCCAAGCGCGCTACACCTTC. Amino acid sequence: CASSPPSQARYTF.

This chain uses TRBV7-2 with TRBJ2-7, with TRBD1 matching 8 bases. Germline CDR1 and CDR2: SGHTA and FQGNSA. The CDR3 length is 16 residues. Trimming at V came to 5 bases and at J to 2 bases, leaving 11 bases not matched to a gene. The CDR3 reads CASSPSPRDRPYEQYF. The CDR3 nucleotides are TGTGCCAGCAGCCCCTCCCCCCGGGACAGGCCCTACGAGCAGTACTTC. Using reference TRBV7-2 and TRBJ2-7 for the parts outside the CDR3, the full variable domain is GAGVSQSPSNKVTEKGKDVELRCDPISGHTALYWYRQSLGQGLEFLIYFQGNSAPDKSGLPSDRFSAERTGGSVSTLTIQRTQQEDSAVYLCASSPSPRDRPYEQYFGPGTRLTVT.

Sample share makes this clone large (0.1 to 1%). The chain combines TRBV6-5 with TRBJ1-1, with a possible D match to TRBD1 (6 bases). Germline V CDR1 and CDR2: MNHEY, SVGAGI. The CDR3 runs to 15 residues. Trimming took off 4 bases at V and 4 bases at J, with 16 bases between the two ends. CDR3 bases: TGTGCCAGCAGTTCCGAATACAGGGTGGCCACTGAAGCTTTCTTT. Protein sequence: CASSSEYRVATEAFF.

CDR3 region: CASTRFVDRLTQPQHF. The CDR3, as DNA: TGTGCCAGCACCCGTTTTGTTGACAGGTTGACTCAGCCCCAGCATTTT. The chain employs TRBV2 and TRBJ1-5; tentative D call: TRBD1 (6 bases). CDR1 is SNHLY, CDR2 FYNNEI, per germline. This CDR3 has 16 residues. The germline V and J ends were trimmed by 7 bases and 6 bases, with 22 bases remaining between them.

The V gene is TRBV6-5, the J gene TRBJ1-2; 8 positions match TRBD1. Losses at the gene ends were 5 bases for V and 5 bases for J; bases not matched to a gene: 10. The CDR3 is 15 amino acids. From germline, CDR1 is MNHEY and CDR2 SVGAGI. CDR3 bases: TGTGCCAGCAGTCCGAGCCCCCAGGGGGCTTATGGCTACACCTTC. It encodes CASSPSPQGAYGYTF.

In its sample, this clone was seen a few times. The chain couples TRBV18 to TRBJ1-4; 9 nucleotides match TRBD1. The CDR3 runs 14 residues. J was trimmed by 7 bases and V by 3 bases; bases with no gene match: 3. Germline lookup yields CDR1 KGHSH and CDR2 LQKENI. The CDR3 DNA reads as TGTGCCAGCTCACCCCGGGACAGGGCTGAAAAACTGTTTTTT. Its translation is CASSPRDRAEKLFF.